The 32 T cell receptor beta chains reported below all come from one sample, sequenced in a study of cytomegalovirus exposure and HLA in healthy donors. The data were produced by immunoSEQ multiplex PCR, yet TCRdb's version contains in-frame clones alone and is incomplete. The sample holds approximately 160,000 clones, roughly 91% seen once. Sequencing input: PBMCs. The receptor source for this set is a young woman in good health and CMV-seropositive.

The CDR3 protein is CASSLLGGGGTEAFF. The DNA of the CDR3 is TGTGCCAGCAGTTTATTGGGGGGTGGTGGCACTGAAGCTTTCTTT. The chain carries TRBV27 and TRBJ1-1; a weak D match, TRBD1 (5 bases). The CDR3 length is 15 residues. Germline V lookup: CDR1 MNHEY, CDR2 SMNVEV (reference sequence). V dropped 1 base and J dropped 4 bases, with 13 bases sitting between them.

V usage is TRBV11-3 and J usage is TRBJ1-1; tentatively, D is TRBD1 (5 bases). Germline CDR1 SGHNT, CDR2 YENEEA. CDR3 size: 14 residues. V was pared by 5 bases and J by 5 bases, with 15 bases between. CDR3 sequence: CASSPRFAGTEAFF. For the CDR3, the DNA is TGTGCCAGCAGCCCGAGATTTGCAGGGACTGAAGCTTTCTTT.

The chain has TRBV2 and TRBJ2-5; 8 bases match TRBD2. The CDR3 totals 15 residues. V gave up 6 bases and J gave up 7 bases; unmatched junction bases: 13. Per the germline V gene, CDR1 is SNHLY and CDR2 is FYNNEI. The CDR3 DNA follows: TGTGCCAGCAGCGAATCGCGGGGGGCACGGGGGACCCAGTACTTC. Its protein is CASSESRGARGTQYF.

CDR3 residues: CASSPPGIGYEQYF. The CDR3 region has the DNA TGTGCCAGCAGTCCACCCGGTATTGGCTACGAGCAGTACTTC. This chain uses TRBV28 with TRBJ2-7, with unresolved D. There are 14 residues in the CDR3. With 5 bases removed from V and 3 bases from J, the gap between germline ends came to 14 bases. Germline V gene sequence: CDR1 MDHEN, CDR2 SYDVKM.

The rearrangement links TRBV9 to TRBJ2-2, with 8 bases fitting TRBD2. There are 18 residues in the CDR3. The germline V gene encodes CDR1 SGDLS and CDR2 YYNGEE. J lost 1 base, V lost 4 bases, and 12 bases had no gene match. The CDR3 DNA sequence: TGTGCCAGCAGCACAAAACCCCTAACTAGCGGGAACACCGGGGAGCTGTTTTTT. As protein: CASSTKPLTSGNTGELFF.

This chain links TRBV9 with TRBJ2-1; TRBD1 might be the D (6 bases). V gave up 0 bases and J gave up 5 bases, with 15 bases separating them. Germline V CDR1 and CDR2: SGDLS, YYNGEE. CDR3 length: 16 residues. CDR3: CASSVESAGADNEQFF. The CDR3 coding sequence is TGTGCCAGCAGCGTAGAATCCGCAGGGGCAGACAATGAGCAGTTCTTC.

V and J are TRBV2 and TRBJ1-1, with TRBD1 matching 9 bases. The junction had 3 bases not matched to a gene; V was cut back by 9 bases and J by 4 bases. This CDR3 region has 12 residues. Germline V lookup: CDR1 SNHLY, CDR2 FYNNEI. The CDR3 DNA sequence: TGTGCCAGAAGACAGGGGGGCACTGAAGCTTTCTTT. Translated: CARRQGGTEAFF.

This clone was detected only once. The chain carries TRBV15 and TRBJ2-5, with D perhaps matching TRBD1 (5 bases). The CDR3 covers 13 residues. V was pared by 5 bases and J by 2 bases, with 9 bases between. CDR1 LNHNV and CDR2 YYDKDF come from the germline V gene (reference sequence). This CDR3 is CATSPRQQETQYF. DNA for the CDR3: TGTGCCACCAGCCCTCGACAGCAAGAGACCCAGTACTTC. Complete variable domain (other parts from reference TRBV15 and TRBJ2-5): DAMVIQNPRYQVTQFGKPVTLSCSQTLNHNVMYWYQQKSSQAPKLLFHYYDKDFNNEADTPDNFQSRRPNTSFCFLDIRSPGLGDTAMYLCATSPRQQETQYFGPGTRLLVL.

In its sample, this clone was seen once. V and J are TRBV7-9 and TRBJ2-3, with 9 bases identical to TRBD2. With 2 bases clipped from V and 6 bases from J, the junction kept 3 bases outside the gene matches. CDR3 length: 14 amino acids. The germline CDR1 and CDR2 sequences are SEHNR and FQNEAQ (reference sequence). The CDR3 DNA follows: TGTGCCAGCAGCTTACAAGCGGGAGGCGATACGCAGTATTTT. This sequence encodes CASSLQAGGDTQYF.

J is TRBJ1-5 and V is TRBV30; D unclear. Germline CDR1 and CDR2: GTSNPN and SVGIG (reference sequence). This CDR3 comprises 13 residues. Trimming pared 2 bases from V and 9 bases from J, leaving 14 bases between. CDR3 bases: TGTGCCTGGAGTAGCGGTTTTGATGGGCCCCAGCATTTT. It is translated as CAWSSGFDGPQHF.

The J gene is TRBJ2-5, the V gene TRBV6-6, with a weak D call TRBD2 (6 bases). V was trimmed by 4 bases and J by 4 bases, leaving 13 bases between them. CDR3 size: 14 residues. The V gene's germline CDR1 is MNHNY and CDR2 SVGAGI (reference sequence). CDR3 in amino acids: CASSWGGPRETQYF. In nucleotides, the CDR3 is TGTGCCAGCAGTTGGGGAGGACCCCGAGAGACCCAGTACTTC.

The chain links TRBV14 to TRBJ2-7; D is possibly TRBD1 (6 bases). The CDR3 length is 15 residues. Looked up from germline, CDR1 is SGHDN and CDR2 is FVKESK. Trimming took off 0 bases at V and 0 bases at J, with 9 bases between the two ends. The CDR3: CASSQDTGTSYEQYF. Here the CDR3 DNA reads TGTGCCAGCAGCCAAGATACAGGGACCTCCTACGAGCAGTACTTC.

CDR3 DNA sequence: TGTGCCAGCAGCTTAAGACTAGCGGGTTATGAGCAGTTCTTC. Translation gives CASSLRLAGYEQFF. V and J are TRBV11-2 and TRBJ2-1, with 10 bases fitting TRBD2. Germline loops: CDR1 SGHAT, CDR2 FQNNGV. J gave up 8 bases and V 2 bases, and 3 bases lay outside the gene matches. CDR3 length: 14 residues.

V and J are TRBV6-5 and TRBJ1-2; D is possibly TRBD1 (6 bases). The CDR3 totals 13 residues. Trimming cost V 6 bases and J 3 bases, with 11 bases left between them. Germline CDR1 is MNHEY and CDR2 is SVGAGI. CDR3 sequence reads: CASRRTVDYGYTF. CDR3 in DNA: TGTGCCAGCAGAAGGACAGTCGACTATGGCTACACCTTC.

The chain couples TRBV2 to TRBJ2-5; 10 bases agree with TRBD2. Losses at the gene ends were 5 bases for V and 4 bases for J; bases not matched to a gene: 4. The CDR3 has 14 amino acids. Per the germline V gene, CDR1 is SNHLY and CDR2 is FYNNEI. CDR3 coding DNA: TGTGCCAGCAGTTCTGGGACTAGCGTAGAGACCCAGTACTTC. Amino acid sequence: CASSSGTSVETQYF.

The chain recombines TRBV10-3 with TRBJ2-3, with D tentatively TRBD1 (5 bases). In germline, CDR1 is ENHRY, CDR2 SYGVKD. The length of the CDR3 is 16 residues. Trimming cost V 3 bases and J 1 base, with 14 bases left between them. The chain's CDR3 is CAISEGEKGRTDTQYF. CDR3 DNA: TGTGCCATCAGTGAAGGTGAAAAGGGGCGCACAGATACGCAGTATTTT.

The rearrangement links TRBV2 to TRBJ2-7; 9 positions match TRBD1. Losses at the gene ends were 6 bases for V and 2 bases for J; bases not matched to a gene: 5. Germline values: CDR1 SNHLY, CDR2 FYNNEI. The CDR3 totals 14 residues. Here the CDR3 DNA reads TGTGCCAGCAGCGGGACAGGGTACCCCTACGAGCAGTACTTC. This codes for CASSGTGYPYEQYF.

The chain links TRBV5-7 to TRBJ2-2, with 8 bases matching TRBD1. TRBV5-7 qualifies as an ORF whose function is uncertain. The CDR3 runs to 18 residues. With 4 bases clipped from V and 4 bases from J, the junction kept 15 bases outside the gene matches. CDR3 sequence (DNA): TGTGCCAGCAGCCGTACACCACGACAGGGGCGCGGCACCGGGGAGCTGTTTTTT. Translated: CASSRTPRQGRGTGELFF.

The genes are TRBV5-4 and TRBJ2-2; 7 bases are shared with TRBD1. J lost 5 bases, V lost 3 bases, and 10 bases had no gene match. This CDR3 region has 16 residues. Looked up from germline, CDR1 is SGHNT and CDR2 is YYREEE (reference sequence). The CDR3 is CASSSGTEPGTGELFF. Written as DNA, the CDR3 is TGTGCCAGCAGCTCCGGGACAGAACCGGGTACCGGGGAGCTGTTTTTT.

The rearrangement links TRBV19 to TRBJ1-3, with 7 positions matching TRBD1. CDR1 is LNHDA and CDR2 is SQIVND in the germline V gene (reference sequence). Trimming at V came to 6 bases and at J to 8 bases, leaving 7 bases not matched to a gene. The CDR3 length is 13 residues. For the CDR3, the DNA is TGTGCCAGTAGGAACAGGGGCGGTGACACCATATATTTT. Protein product: CASRNRGGDTIYF. Together with reference TRBV19 and TRBJ1-3, the CDR3 gives the full variable domain: DGGITQSPKYLFRKEGQNVTLSCEQNLNHDAMYWYRQDPGQGLRLIYYSQIVNDFQKGDIAEGYSVSREKKESFPLTVTSAQKNPTAFYLCASRNRGGDTIYFGEGSWLTVV.

V is TRBV2 and J is TRBJ2-7; 9 positions match TRBD2. The CDR3 totals 14 residues. The ends lost 2 bases at V and 6 bases at J; junction bases unmatched: 5. Looked up from germline, CDR1 is SNHLY and CDR2 is FYNNEI. CDR3 loop: CASSESRGGAEQYF. Here the CDR3 DNA reads TGTGCCAGCAGTGAATCTCGCGGGGGGGCCGAGCAGTACTTC.

The chain links TRBV10-3 to TRBJ2-5; 8 bases align to TRBD1. The V gene end was trimmed by 6 bases and the J gene end by 5 bases; junction bases not matched to a gene: 8. The germline V gene has CDR1 ENHRY and CDR2 SYGVKD. CDR3 length: 14 amino acids. The CDR3 coding sequence is TGTGCCATCAGCGAGACAGGGGTGGGGGAGACCCAGTACTTC. Amino acids: CAISETGVGETQYF.

The chain employs TRBV11-3 and TRBJ2-7; 13 nucleotides agree with TRBD2. The V and J ends lost 1 base and 4 bases, in that order; junction bases with no gene match: 10. The CDR3 has 18 amino acids. From germline, CDR1 is SGHNT and CDR2 YENEEA. The CDR3 region has the DNA TGTGCCAGCAGCTTAGTACTAGCGGGAGGGCCTGGAGGTTACGAGCAGTACTTC. Its protein is CASSLVLAGGPGGYEQYF.

The chain links TRBV10-1 to TRBJ2-3; no definite D call. Trimming removed 2 bases from V and 3 bases from J, with 6 bases in between. Looked up from germline, CDR1 is WNHNN and CDR2 is SYGVQD (reference sequence). This CDR3 is built from 13 residues. The CDR3 loop is CASSEAITDTQYF. Here the CDR3 DNA reads TGCGCCAGCAGTGAGGCTATAACAGATACGCAGTATTTT.

V usage is TRBV14 and J usage is TRBJ1-2; 7 bases are a match to TRBD1. The J segment lost 4 bases and the V segment lost 2 bases, leaving 7 bases of the junction unmatched. Germline V CDR1 and CDR2: SGHDN, FVKESK. The CDR3 runs 15 residues. DNA of the CDR3: TGTGCCAGCAGCCAAAGTCGGGACAGCGTCTATGGCTACACCTTC. This gives the protein CASSQSRDSVYGYTF.

V is TRBV19 and J is TRBJ2-7; TRBD2 might be the D (5 bases). Per the germline V gene, CDR1 is LNHDA and CDR2 is SQIVND (reference sequence). Trimming removed 6 bases from V and 3 bases from J, with 18 bases in between. This CDR3 comprises 15 residues. The CDR3 DNA is TGTGCCAGTAGACCCCCGGGGTTAGGAGTCTACGAGCAGTACTTC. This codes for CASRPPGLGVYEQYF.

This rearrangement joins TRBV4-1 to TRBJ2-5; TRBD2 matches at 7 bases. V lost 0 bases and J lost 7; bases outside the gene matches: 8. Germline V gene data show CDR1 as MGHRA and CDR2 as YSYEKL. The CDR3 covers 15 residues. In DNA, the CDR3 is TGCGCCAGCAGCCAAGATGGGCCTAGCGGATCGACCCAGTACTTC. This gives the protein CASSQDGPSGSTQYF.

On this clone itself: Other DNA sequences in the sample encode the same CDR3. The V gene is TRBV19, the J gene TRBJ2-7; perhaps TRBD2 as D (6 bases). The CDR3 is 14 amino acids. From germline, CDR1 is LNHDA and CDR2 SQIVND (reference sequence). V lost 3 bases and J 2 bases, leaving 11 bases between the germline ends. CDR3 sequence: CASSIAGGAYEQYF. CDR3 nucleotides: TGTGCCAGTAGTATCGCCGGGGGAGCCTACGAGCAGTACTTC.

V is TRBV18 and J is TRBJ1-1; TRBD1 might be the D (5 bases). The CDR3 loop spans 17 amino acids. Germline CDR1 and CDR2: KGHSH and LQKENI. Trimming shortened V by 2 bases and J by 3 bases, and 19 bases separated the two germline ends. Here the CDR3 DNA reads TGTGCCAGCTCACCAGGTTTTTGGGGCAACATGGACACTGAAGCTTTCTTT. Protein sequence: CASSPGFWGNMDTEAFF.

The chain links TRBV6-6 to TRBJ1-5; D is undetermined. The V end lost 7 bases, the J end lost 7 bases, and 20 bases lay between the germline ends. The CDR3 is made up of 15 amino acids. CDR1 is MNHNY and CDR2 is SVGAGI in the germline V gene (reference sequence). The CDR3: CASTPSGTASQPQHF. CDR3 DNA: TGTGCCAGCACCCCATCTGGAACAGCCTCCCAGCCCCAGCATTTT.

The rearrangement joins TRBV7-8 to TRBJ2-7; 8 bases line up with TRBD2. The CDR3 totals 18 residues. V shed 6 bases, J shed 3 bases, and the junction held 19 bases outside the gene matches. Germline-derived CDR1 and CDR2 are SGHVS and FQNEAQ. CDR3 amino acids: CASSYSKPGLEISYEQYF. DNA for the CDR3: TGTGCCAGCAGTTATTCCAAACCGGGACTAGAGATAAGCTACGAGCAGTACTTC.

Here the CDR3 reads CASSHGLAGSEQYF. Here the CDR3 DNA reads TGCGCCAGCAGCCATGGGCTAGCGGGATCCGAGCAGTACTTC. V gene TRBV4-1 combines with J gene TRBJ2-7; TRBD2 aligns across 9 bases. With 3 bases clipped from V and 6 bases from J, the junction kept 6 bases outside the gene matches. The CDR3 is 14 amino acids. In germline, CDR1 is MGHRA, CDR2 YSYEKL.